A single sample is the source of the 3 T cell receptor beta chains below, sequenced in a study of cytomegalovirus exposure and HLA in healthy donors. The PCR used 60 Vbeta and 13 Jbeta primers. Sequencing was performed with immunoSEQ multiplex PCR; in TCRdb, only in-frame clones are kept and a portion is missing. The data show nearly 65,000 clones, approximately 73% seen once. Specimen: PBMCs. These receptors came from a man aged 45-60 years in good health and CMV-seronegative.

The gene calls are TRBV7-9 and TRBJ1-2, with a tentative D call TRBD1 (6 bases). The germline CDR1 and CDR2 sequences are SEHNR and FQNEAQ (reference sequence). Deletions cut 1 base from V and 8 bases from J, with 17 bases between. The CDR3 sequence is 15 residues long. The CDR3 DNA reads TGTGCCAGCAGCTTAGGGCAAACAGGGATAGGCGGCTACACCTTC. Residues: CASSLGQTGIGGYTF.

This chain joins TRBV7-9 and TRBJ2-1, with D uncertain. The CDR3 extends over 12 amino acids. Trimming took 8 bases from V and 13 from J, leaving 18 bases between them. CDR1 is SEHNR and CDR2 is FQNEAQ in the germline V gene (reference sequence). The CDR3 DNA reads TGTGCCAGCGGTTCCGCCACTATCTCCCAGTTCTTC. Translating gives CASGSATISQFF. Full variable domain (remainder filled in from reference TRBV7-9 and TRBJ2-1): DTGVSQNPRHKITKRGQNVTFRCDPISEHNRLYWYRQTLGQGPEFLTYFQNEAQLEKSRLLSDRFSAERPKGSFSTLEIQRTEQGDSAMYLCASGSATISQFFGPGTRLTVL.

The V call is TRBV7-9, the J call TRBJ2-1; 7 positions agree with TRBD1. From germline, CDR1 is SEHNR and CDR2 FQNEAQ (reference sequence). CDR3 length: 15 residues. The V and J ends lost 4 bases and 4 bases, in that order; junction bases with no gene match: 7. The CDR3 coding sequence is TGTGCCAGCAGCTCGGGACAGCCCCTTTACAATGAGCAGTTCTTC. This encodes CASSSGQPLYNEQFF.